A selection of T cell receptor beta chains follows, all from one sample in a study of cytomegalovirus exposure and HLA in healthy donors. The method was immunoSEQ multiplex PCR; TCRdb's version includes in-frame clones alone and lacks a portion of them. The sample lists about 140,000 clones, around four fifths seen once, with roughly 10% in the top ten. Sequencing used PBMCs. These receptor sequences come from an older woman in good health and CMV-seropositive. Each CDR3 is given with its conserved first and last residue. D genes are given only for firm matches. Clone size is given for some rows only: seen once, a few or many times, or a class if the clone is expanded.

j_call clone_size v_call d_call cdr3_nt cdr3_aa
TRBJ2-3 . TRBV5-4 . TGTGCCAGCAGCTTGCAGCTATCCCCTGCACAGACGATAGGAGATACGCAGTATTTT CASSLQLSPAQTIGDTQYF
TRBJ1-5 . TRBV11-2 . TGTGCCAGCAGCTTTACCCAGGGTCAGCCCCAGCATTTT CASSFTQGQPQHF
TRBJ2-1 . TRBV15 . TGTGCCACCAGCAGAGATCGAGGCAGTTACAATGAGCAGTTCTTC CATSRDRGSYNEQFF
TRBJ2-3 once TRBV2 . TGTGCCAGCTTGGGAGTAGCGGAGTTGGATACGCAGTATTTT CASLGVAELDTQYF
TRBJ1-1 . TRBV10-3 . TGTGCCATCAGTCCCCGAGGAACCTCGTACACTGAAGCTTTCTTT CAISPRGTSYTEAFF
TRBJ1-2 . TRBV11-3 TRBD1 TGTGCCAGCACGGGACAGGGAAGCTATGGCTACACCTTC CASTGQGSYGYTF
TRBJ2-7 . TRBV5-6 TRBD1 TGTGCCAGCAGCTTGTCGTCTTTGGGACAGGGACTGCCCTACGAGCAGTACTTC CASSLSSLGQGLPYEQYF
TRBJ2-3 . TRBV18 TRBD2 TGTGCCAGCTCCACTGAGGCTAGCGGGGTTTCAGATACGCAGTATTTT CASSTEASGVSDTQYF
TRBJ2-7 few TRBV29-1 . TGCAGCGTTGCAGGGTCGCTGGGCTACGAGCAGTACTTC CSVAGSLGYEQYF
TRBJ1-3 . TRBV5-4 TRBD1 TGTGCCAGCAGCTCAGGGACAGGCCGGAACACCATATATTTT CASSSGTGRNTIYF
TRBJ2-5 . TRBV7-9 . TGTGCCAGCAGCTTAATGGCGGAAGAGACCCAGTACTTC CASSLMAEETQYF
TRBJ2-3 . TRBV6-5 . TGTGCCAGCAGTTACTCGACCAGGGTGGCAGATACGCAGTATTTT CASSYSTRVADTQYF
TRBJ2-7 few TRBV20-1 . TGCAGTGCCCCCAGAGGCGGGCTGATGTACTTC CSAPRGGLMYF
TRBJ2-7 . TRBV27 TRBD1 TGTGCCAGCAGTCACACCGGGACAGGGTTTTACGAGCAGTACTTC CASSHTGTGFYEQYF
TRBJ2-1 . TRBV7-3 . TGTGCCAGCAGCCTGGGGGGATATGAGCAGTTCTTC CASSLGGYEQFF
TRBJ2-7 . TRBV7-2 TRBD2 TGTGCCAGCAGCTCTTACGGGACTAGCGGGCATAATACCTACGAGCAGTACTTC CASSSYGTSGHNTYEQYF
TRBJ2-7 . TRBV4-2 TRBD2 TGTGCCAGCAGCCAAGATCTAGCGGGAGGCTCCTACGAGCAGTACTTC CASSQDLAGGSYEQYF
TRBJ2-6 . TRBV6-5 . TGTGCCAGCAGTTACCTAAGGGGGTCTGGGGCCAACGTCCTGACTTTC CASSYLRGSGANVLTF
TRBJ2-7 . TRBV27 . TGTGCCAGCACCCCTCTGGCAGGGTACTACGAGCAGTACTTC CASTPLAGYYEQYF
TRBJ2-7 . TRBV5-5 . TGTGCCAGCAGCTACCAGTTCGGGGGGCTAGTCTACGAGCAGTACTTC CASSYQFGGLVYEQYF
TRBJ1-5 . TRBV28 . TGTGCCAGCCTCGATGGGGGGAGAAGTAGCAATCAGCCCCAGCATTTT CASLDGGRSSNQPQHF
TRBJ2-1 . TRBV5-1 TRBD2 TGCGCCAGCAGCCCGGAGGCCGGGACTAGCGGGGACAGCTCCTACAATGAGCAGTTCTTC CASSPEAGTSGDSSYNEQFF
TRBJ2-1 . TRBV9 TRBD2 TGTGCCAGCAGTGGGGGTAGCGGGAGCTCCTACAATGAGCAGTTCTTC CASSGGSGSSYNEQFF
TRBJ1-1 . TRBV18 . TGTGCCAGCTCACCACCCGGGACAACGAACACTGAAGCTTTCTTT CASSPPGTTNTEAFF
TRBJ1-2 . TRBV6-5 TRBD1 TGTGCCAGCAGATCCTATCCGGGACAGGTCTACACCTTC CASRSYPGQVYTF
TRBJ2-7 . TRBV14 . TGTGCCAGCAGCCAAGGAGGGCTCGAGCAGTACTTC CASSQGGLEQYF
TRBJ2-7 . TRBV5-1 TRBD2 TGCGCCAGCGGGATCGAACTAGCGGGAGTGCGCGAGCAGTACTTC CASGIELAGVREQYF
TRBJ1-5 . TRBV28 TRBD1 TGTGCCAGCAGCCCCGGGACAGGGCCTTGGAGCAATCAGCCCCAGCATTTT CASSPGTGPWSNQPQHF
TRBJ1-1 once TRBV15 . TGTGCCACCAGCAGTGACTCGAACACTGAAGCTTTCTTT CATSSDSNTEAFF
TRBJ2-3 . TRBV4-1 TRBD1 TGCGCCAGCAGCCAAGGCCACCGGGACAGGGTTATCACAGATACGCAGTATTTT CASSQGHRDRVITDTQYF
TRBJ1-5 once TRBV2 . TGTGCCAGCAGTCCTTGGAAAGAGGAGCCCCAGCATTTT CASSPWKEEPQHF
TRBJ1-5 . TRBV18 . TGTGCCAGCTCACCAGGGGTAGGGGCGAGCAATCAGCCCCAGCATTTT CASSPGVGASNQPQHF
TRBJ1-6 . TRBV19 . TGTGCCAGTAGTATAGATAACACCAATTCACCCCTCCACTTT CASSIDNTNSPLHF
TRBJ1-2 . TRBV4-1 TRBD1 TGCGCCAGCAGCCAACCGGGACAGGGGAGGGGCTACACCTTC CASSQPGQGRGYTF